This T cell receptor (beta chain) is from a study of tumor-infiltrating lymphocytes in primary liver carcinoma. Study overall: Male and female patients aged 30 to 69 years made up the cohort. General observations from the study: Tumor top-250-clone fraction significantly exceeded that of blood (p = 0.039). For tumor-adjacent and tumor-blood pairs, overlap was less than that seen for tumor region pairs.

The template, about 510 ng total RNA, yielded TCR beta cDNA made with a constant-region primer. What produced the TCR beta libraries was three nested multiplex PCR rounds using slightly modified ARM-PCR. TRBV1-TRBV30 forward primers paired with a C-beta reverse primer drove the first two PCR rounds, roughly 9 cycles each. MiXCR, applied by TCRdb to the multiplex PCR reads, yields one record per CDR3 protein. The table records around 170,000 distinct CDR3 sequences, 50% to 75% of them present only once. Germline DNA was extracted alongside blood RNA, which was obtained from unsorted whole blood. The CDR3 runs 12 residues. Germline assignment: CDR1 SQVTM and CDR2 ANQGSEA. Trimming removed 6 bases from V and 2 bases from J, with 9 bases in between. On this clonotype: Its antigen is unknown. This is likely a read error, given that the CDR3 carries no conserved phenylalanine or tryptophan at its end.

The sample comprised peripheral blood. The chain recombines TRBV29-1 with TRBJ2-3; a possible D gene is TRBD2 (6 bases). The receptor comes from a man aged 40-55 years with primary liver carcinoma and hepatitis B virus infection. The CDR3 region has the DNA TGCAGCGTCGTGGACTACACAGATACGCAGTATTTG. This gives the protein CSVVDYTDTQYL.